What follows is one T cell receptor (beta chain) and its context. Original handling: Amplification with reference gene primers provided the estimates of nucleated cell counts. The data were produced by immunoSEQ multiplex PCR, yet TCRdb's version contains in-frame clones alone and is incomplete. The DNA was the basis for D and trimming; V, J and clone size are from that table. Altogether some 56,000 clones are present, about 87% being singletons, with the ten largest covering more than 6%. In Seattle, patients joined the study during active infection and were tracked longitudinally. This entry comes from a study of blood T cell repertoires in COVID-19. Study at large: The origin of the acute and convalescent COVID-19 samples was the United States, Italy and Spain. T cells, B-cell-depleted T cells, or PBMCs provided the cDNA or gDNA that served as material.

The CDR3 covers 16 residues. The ends were cut back, 1 base at V and 3 bases at J, with 13 bases in the middle. CDR1 MGHRA and CDR2 YSYEKL come from the germline V gene. The rearrangement links TRBV4-1 to TRBJ1-5; a weak D match, TRBD1 (6 bases). Sample: peripheral blood. The receptor was derived from a woman between 55 and 75 years old with COVID-19, enrolled during active disease. The DNA for the CDR3 is TGCGCCAGCAGCCAAGGGACAGCTTTTTACAATCAGCCCCAGCATTTT. This translates into CASSQGTAFYNQPQHF.